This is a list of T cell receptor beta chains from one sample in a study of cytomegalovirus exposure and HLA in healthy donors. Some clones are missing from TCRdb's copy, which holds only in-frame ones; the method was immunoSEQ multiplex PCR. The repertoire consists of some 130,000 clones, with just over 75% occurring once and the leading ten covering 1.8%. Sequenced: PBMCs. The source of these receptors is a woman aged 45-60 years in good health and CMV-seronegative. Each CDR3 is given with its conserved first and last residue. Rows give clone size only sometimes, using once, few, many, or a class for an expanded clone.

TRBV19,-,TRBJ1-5,CASSMGIVEPGGQPQHF
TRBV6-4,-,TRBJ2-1,CASSDSKRAGVGYSYNEQFF
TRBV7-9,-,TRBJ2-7,CASSLSDSNEQYF
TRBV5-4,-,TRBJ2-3,CASRRAASGRRTDTQYF
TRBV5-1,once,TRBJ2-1,CASSLDGNYYNEQFF
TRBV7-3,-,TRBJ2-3,CASSLGAGGGLDTQYF
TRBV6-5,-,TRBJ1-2,CASSRITGGGYGYTF
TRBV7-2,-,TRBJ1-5,CASSLRGWTVNSNQPQHF
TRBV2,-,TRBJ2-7,CASSVRTSGYEQYF
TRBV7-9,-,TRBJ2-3,CASSLSTSGVTDTQYF
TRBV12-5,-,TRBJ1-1,CASGLGGQGADSNTEAFF
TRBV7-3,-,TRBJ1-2,CASSHGRGRGYTF
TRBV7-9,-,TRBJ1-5,CASSSYGTGDNQPQHF
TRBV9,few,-,CASSPGDYEQYF
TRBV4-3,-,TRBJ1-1,CASSQDWGAEAFF
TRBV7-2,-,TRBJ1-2,CASSPLRQGAGYGYTF
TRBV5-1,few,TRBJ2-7,CASSLEVLQGGYEQYF
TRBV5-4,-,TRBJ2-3,CASSNSRASGTDTQYF
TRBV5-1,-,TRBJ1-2,CASSGTLYGYPF
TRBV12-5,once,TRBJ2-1,CASGLRVGRPSYNEQFF
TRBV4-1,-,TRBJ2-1,CASSLGLQYNEQFF
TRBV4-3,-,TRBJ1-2,CASSQDPTAGTGYGYTF
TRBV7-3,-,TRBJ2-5,CASSPGGRETQYF
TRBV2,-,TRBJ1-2,CASSGGTDRYGYTF
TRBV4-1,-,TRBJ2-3,CASSQVGASGSTDTQYF
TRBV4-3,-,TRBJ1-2,CASSQDPTGGYGYTF
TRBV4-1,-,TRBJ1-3,CASSSMGLQVDLSSGNTIYF
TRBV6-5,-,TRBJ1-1,CASSGQGYTEAFF
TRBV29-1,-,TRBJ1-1,CSVAGTGDTEAFF
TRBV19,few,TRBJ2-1,CASSIGTISYNEQFF
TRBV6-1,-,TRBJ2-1,CASSEAASGRAKVEQFF
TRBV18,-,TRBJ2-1,CASSPGARGYEHSYNEQFF
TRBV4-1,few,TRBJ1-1,CASSQRGQGNTEAFF
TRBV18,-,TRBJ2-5,CASSVKLETQYF
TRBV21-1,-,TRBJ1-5,CASSKRAGNQPQHF
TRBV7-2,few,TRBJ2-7,CASSLAGGEGYEQYF
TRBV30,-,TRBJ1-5,CAWRTAGGGNQPQNF
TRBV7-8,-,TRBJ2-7,CASTEGREQYF
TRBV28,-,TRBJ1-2,CASSLFAFRGYTF
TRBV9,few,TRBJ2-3,CASSGPTRAAQYF
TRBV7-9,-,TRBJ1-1,CASSLEGLGTEAFF
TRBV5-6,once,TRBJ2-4,CASSSRTSGSSGPWGIQYF